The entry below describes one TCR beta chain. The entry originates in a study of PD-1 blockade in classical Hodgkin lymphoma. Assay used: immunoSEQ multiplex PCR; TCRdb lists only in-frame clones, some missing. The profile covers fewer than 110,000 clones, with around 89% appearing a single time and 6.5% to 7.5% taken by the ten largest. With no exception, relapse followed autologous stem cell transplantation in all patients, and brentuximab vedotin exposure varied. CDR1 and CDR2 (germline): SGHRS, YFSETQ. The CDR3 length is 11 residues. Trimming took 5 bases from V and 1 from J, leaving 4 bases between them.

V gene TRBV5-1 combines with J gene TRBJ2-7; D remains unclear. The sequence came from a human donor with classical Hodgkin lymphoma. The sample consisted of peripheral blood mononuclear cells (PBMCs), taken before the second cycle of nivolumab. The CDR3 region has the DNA TGCGCCAGCAGGTCTTCCTACGAGCAGTACTTC. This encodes CASRSSYEQYF.